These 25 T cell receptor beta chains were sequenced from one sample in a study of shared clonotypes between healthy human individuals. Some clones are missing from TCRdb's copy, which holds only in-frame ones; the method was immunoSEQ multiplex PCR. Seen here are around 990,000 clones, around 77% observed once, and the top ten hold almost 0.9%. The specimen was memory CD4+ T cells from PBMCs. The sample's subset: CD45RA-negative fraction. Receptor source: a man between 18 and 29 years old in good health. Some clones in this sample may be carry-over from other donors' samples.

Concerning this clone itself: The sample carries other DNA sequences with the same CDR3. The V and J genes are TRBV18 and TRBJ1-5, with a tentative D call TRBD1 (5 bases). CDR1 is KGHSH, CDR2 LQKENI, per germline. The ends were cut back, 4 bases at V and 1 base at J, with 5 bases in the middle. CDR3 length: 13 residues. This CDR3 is CASSRGSNQPQHF. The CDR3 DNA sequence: TGTGCCAGCTCACGGGGGAGCAATCAGCCCCAGCATTTT. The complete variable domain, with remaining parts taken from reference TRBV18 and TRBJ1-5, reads NAGVMQNPRHLVRRRGQEARLRCSPMKGHSHVYWYRQLPEEGLKFMVYLQKENIIDESGMPKERFSAEFPKEGPSILRIQQVVRGDSAAYFCASSRGSNQPQHFGDGTRLSIL.

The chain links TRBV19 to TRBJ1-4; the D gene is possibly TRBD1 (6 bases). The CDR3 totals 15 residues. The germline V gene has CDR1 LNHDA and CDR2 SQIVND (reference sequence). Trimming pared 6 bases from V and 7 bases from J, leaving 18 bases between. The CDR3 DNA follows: TGTGCCAGTAGCCAGCAGACAGGCGGGGCTGAAAAACTGTTTTTT. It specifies CASSQQTGGAEKLFF.

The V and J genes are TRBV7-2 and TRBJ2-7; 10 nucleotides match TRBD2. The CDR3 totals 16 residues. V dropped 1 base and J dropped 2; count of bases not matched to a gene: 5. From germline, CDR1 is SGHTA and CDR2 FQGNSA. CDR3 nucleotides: TGTGCCAGCAGCTTAGGATCAGCGGGAGGGACCTACGAGCAGTACTTC. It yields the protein CASSLGSAGGTYEQYF.

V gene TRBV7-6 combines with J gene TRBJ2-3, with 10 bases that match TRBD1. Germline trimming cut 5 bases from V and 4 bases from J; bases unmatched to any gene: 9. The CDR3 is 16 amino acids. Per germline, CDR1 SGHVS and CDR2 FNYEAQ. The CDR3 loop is CASSLPRTGGSDTQYF. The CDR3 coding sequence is TGTGCCAGCAGCCTACCTAGGACAGGGGGATCAGATACGCAGTATTTT.

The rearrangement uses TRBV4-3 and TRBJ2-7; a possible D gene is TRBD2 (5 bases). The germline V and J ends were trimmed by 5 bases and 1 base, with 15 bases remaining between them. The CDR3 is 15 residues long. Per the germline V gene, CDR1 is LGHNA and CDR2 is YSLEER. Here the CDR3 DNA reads TGCGCCAGCAGCTTGACCGGGGTGGGATCCTACGAGCAGTACTTC. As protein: CASSLTGVGSYEQYF.

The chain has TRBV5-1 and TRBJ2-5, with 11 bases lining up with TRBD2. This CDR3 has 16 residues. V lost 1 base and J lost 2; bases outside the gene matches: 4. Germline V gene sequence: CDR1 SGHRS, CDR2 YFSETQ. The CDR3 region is CASSLLAGGLQETQYF. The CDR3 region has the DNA TGCGCCAGCAGCTTGCTAGCGGGAGGACTTCAAGAGACCCAGTACTTC.

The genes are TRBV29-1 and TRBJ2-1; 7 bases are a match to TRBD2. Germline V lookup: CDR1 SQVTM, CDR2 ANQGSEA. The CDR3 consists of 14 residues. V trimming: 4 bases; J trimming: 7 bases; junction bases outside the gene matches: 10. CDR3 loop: CSVATGGSRNEQFF. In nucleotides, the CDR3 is TGCAGCGTTGCGACGGGAGGCTCGCGGAATGAGCAGTTCTTC.

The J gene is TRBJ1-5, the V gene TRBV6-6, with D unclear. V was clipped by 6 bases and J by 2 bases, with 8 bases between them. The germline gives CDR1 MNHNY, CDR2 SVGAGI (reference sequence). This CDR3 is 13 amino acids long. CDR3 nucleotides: TGTGCCAGCAGGCCGGACGGCAATCAGCCCCAGCATTTT. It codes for CASRPDGNQPQHF.

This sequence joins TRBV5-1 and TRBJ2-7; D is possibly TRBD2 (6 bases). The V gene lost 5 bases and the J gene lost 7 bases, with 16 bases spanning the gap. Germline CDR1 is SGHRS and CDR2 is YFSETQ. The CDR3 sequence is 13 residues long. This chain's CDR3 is CASRTVQAGEQYF. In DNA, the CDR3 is TGCGCCAGCAGGACAGTCCAGGCGGGAGAGCAGTACTTC.

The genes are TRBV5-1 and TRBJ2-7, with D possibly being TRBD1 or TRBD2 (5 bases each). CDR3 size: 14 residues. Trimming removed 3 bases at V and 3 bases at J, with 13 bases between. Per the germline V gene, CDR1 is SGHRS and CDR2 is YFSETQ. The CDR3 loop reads CASSWDGGLYEQYF. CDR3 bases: TGCGCCAGCAGCTGGGACGGTGGGCTCTACGAGCAGTACTTC.

CDR3 bases: TGTGCCAGCAGCCAACTAGCGGGAGGGCTCCACGAGCAGTACTTC. Protein sequence: CASSQLAGGLHEQYF. The genes are TRBV7-9 and TRBJ2-7; 13 nucleotides match TRBD2. Trimming took 5 bases from V and 5 from J; bases not matched to a gene: 6. The CDR3 length is 15 residues. Looked up from germline, CDR1 is SEHNR and CDR2 is FQNEAQ (reference sequence).

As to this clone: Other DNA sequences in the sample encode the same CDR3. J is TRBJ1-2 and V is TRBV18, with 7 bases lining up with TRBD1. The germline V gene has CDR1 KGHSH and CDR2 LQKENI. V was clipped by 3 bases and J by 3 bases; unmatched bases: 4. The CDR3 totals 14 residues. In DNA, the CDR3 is TGTGCCAGCTCACCCACCGGGACAGACTATGGCTACACCTTC. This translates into CASSPTGTDYGYTF.

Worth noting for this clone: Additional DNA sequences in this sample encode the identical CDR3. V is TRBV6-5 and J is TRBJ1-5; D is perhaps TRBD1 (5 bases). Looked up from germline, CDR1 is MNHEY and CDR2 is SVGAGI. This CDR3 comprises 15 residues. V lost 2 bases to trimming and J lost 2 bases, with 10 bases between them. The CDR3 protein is CASSYGGGGNQPQHF. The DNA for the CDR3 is TGTGCCAGCAGTTACGGTGGGGGAGGCAATCAGCCCCAGCATTTT.

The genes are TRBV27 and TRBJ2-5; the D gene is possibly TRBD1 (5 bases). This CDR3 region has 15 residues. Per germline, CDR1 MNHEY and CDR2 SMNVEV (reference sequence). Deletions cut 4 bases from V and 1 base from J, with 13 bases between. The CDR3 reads CASSSLRVTQETQYF. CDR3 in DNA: TGTGCCAGCAGTTCTCTCAGGGTAACCCAAGAGACCCAGTACTTC.

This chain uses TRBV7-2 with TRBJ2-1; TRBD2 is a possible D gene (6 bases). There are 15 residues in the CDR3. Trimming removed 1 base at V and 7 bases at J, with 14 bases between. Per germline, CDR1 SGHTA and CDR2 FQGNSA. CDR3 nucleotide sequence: TGTGCCAGCAGCTTAGGAGTAAGCGGGCGTAATGAGCAGTTCTTC. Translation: CASSLGVSGRNEQFF.

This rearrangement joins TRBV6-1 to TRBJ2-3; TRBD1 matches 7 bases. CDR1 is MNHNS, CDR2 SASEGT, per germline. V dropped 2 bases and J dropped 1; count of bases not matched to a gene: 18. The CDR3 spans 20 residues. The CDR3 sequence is CASSEFAFGRRQGRTDTQYF. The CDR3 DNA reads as TGTGCCAGCAGTGAATTTGCTTTCGGACGTCGACAGGGACGCACAGATACGCAGTATTTT.

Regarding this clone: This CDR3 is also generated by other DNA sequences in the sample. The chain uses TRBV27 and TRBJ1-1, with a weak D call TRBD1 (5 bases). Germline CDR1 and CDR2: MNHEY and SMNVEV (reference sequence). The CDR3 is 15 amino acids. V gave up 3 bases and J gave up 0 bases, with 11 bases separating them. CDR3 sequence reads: CASSLSGIMNTEAFF. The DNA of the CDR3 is TGTGCCAGCAGTTTGTCAGGGATCATGAACACTGAAGCTTTCTTT.

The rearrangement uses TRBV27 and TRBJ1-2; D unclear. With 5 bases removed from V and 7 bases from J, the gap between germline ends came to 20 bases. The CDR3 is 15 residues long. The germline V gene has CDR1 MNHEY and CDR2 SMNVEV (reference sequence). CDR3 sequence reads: CASSLPSSLKSGYTF. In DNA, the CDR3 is TGTGCCAGCAGTCTACCGAGCAGCCTAAAATCTGGCTACACCTTC.

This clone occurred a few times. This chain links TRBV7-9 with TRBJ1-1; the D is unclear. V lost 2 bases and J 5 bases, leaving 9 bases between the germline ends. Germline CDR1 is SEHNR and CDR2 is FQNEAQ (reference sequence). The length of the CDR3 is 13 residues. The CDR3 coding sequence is TGTGCCAGCAGCTTAAGTGTTCGGACTGAAGCTTTCTTT. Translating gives CASSLSVRTEAFF.

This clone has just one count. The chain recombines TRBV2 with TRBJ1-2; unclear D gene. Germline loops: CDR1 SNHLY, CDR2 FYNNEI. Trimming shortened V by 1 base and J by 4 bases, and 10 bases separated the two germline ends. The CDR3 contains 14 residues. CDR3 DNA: TGTGCCAGCAGTGAAGTTTCTAGTTCCTATGGCTACACCTTC. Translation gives CASSEVSSSYGYTF.

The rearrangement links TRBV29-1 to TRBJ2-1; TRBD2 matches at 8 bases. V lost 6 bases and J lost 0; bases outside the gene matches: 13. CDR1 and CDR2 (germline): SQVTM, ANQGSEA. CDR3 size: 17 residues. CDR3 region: CSVNEEASGRSYNEQFF. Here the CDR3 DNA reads TGCAGCGTGAATGAAGAGGCTAGCGGGCGCTCCTACAATGAGCAGTTCTTC.

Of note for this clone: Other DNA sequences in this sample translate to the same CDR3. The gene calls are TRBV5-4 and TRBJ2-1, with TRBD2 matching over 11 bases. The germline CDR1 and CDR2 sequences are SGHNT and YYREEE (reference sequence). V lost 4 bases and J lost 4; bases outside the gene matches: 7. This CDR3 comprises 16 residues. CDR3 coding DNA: TGTGCCAGCAGCGCAGCTAGCGGGAGGACTTACAATGAGCAGTTCTTC. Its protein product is CASSAASGRTYNEQFF. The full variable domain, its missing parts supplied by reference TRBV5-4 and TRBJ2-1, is ETGVTQSPTHLIKTRGQQVTLRCSSQSGHNTVSWYQQALGQGPQFIFQYYREEENGRGNFPPRFSGLQFPNYSSELNVNALELDDSALYLCASSAASGRTYNEQFFGPGTRLTVL.

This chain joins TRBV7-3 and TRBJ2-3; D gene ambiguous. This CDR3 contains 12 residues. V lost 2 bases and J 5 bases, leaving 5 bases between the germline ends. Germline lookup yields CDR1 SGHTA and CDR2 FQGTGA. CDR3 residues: CASSLVRDTQYF. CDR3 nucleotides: TGTGCCAGCAGCTTAGTCAGAGATACGCAGTATTTT.

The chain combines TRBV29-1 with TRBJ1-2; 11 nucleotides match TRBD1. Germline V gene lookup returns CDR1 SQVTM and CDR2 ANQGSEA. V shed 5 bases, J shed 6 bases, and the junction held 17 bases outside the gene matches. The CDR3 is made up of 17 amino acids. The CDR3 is CSVPSRTGGARGNGYTF. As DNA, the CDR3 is TGCAGCGTTCCATCCAGGACAGGGGGCGCGCGGGGGAATGGCTACACCTTC.

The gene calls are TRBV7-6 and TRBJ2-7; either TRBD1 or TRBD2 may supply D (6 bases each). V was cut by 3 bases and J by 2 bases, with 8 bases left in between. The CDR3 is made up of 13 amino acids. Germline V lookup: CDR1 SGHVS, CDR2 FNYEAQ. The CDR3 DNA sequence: TGTGCCAGCAGCTTGGGGGGCCCCTACGAGCAGTACTTC. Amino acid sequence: CASSLGGPYEQYF.